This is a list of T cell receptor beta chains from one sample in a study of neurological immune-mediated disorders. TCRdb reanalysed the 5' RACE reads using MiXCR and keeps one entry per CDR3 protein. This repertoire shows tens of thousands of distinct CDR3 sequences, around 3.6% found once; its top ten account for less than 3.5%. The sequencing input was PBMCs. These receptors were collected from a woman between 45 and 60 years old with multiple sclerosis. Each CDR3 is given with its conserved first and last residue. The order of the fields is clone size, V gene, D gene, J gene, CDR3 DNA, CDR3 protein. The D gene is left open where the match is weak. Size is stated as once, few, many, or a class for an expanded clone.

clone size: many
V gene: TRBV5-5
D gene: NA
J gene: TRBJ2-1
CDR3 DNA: TGTGCCAGCAGCTTGGTTCCCGCGTCGAGGGATGAGCAGTTCTTC
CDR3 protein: CASSLVPASRDEQFF

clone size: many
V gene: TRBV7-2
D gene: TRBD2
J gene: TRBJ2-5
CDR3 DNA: TGTGCCAGCAGCTTAGGCCCCCGAGCGGGGGGTAGAGAGACCCAGTACTTC
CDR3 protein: CASSLGPRAGGRETQYF

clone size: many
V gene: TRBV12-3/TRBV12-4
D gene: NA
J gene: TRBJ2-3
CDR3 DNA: TGTGCCAGCAGCGAGGTCCAGGGGACTACAGATACGCAGTATTTT
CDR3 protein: CASSEVQGTTDTQYF

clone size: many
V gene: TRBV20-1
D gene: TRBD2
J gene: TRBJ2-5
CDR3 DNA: TGCAGTGCTAGCCCTGGTAGCGGGGGAGAGACCCAGTACTTC
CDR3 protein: CSASPGSGGETQYF

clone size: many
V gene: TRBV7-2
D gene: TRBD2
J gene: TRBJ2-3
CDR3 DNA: TGTGCCAGCAGCCCCGCGACTAGCGGGGGGTTTGATACGCAGTATTTT
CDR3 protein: CASSPATSGGFDTQYF

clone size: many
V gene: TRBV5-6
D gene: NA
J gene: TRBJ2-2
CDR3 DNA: TGTGCCAGCAGCCCACTGAGGGGGGCAAGTCTTTTCGGGGAGCTGTTTTTT
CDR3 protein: CASSPLRGASLFGELFF

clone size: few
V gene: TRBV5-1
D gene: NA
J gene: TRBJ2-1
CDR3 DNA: TGCGCCAGCAGTTCATCCGGGGATGAGCAGTTCTTC
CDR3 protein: CASSSSGDEQFF

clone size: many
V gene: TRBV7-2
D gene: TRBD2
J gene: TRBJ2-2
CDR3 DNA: TGTGCCAGCAGCATACTAGCGGGGGGCCCCAGGACCGGGGAGCTGTTTTTT
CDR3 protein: CASSILAGGPRTGELFF

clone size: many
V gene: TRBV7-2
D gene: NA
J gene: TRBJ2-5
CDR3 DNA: TGTGCCAGCAGCTTAAGCAGCTTTGGGTCAGAGACCCAGTACTTC
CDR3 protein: CASSLSSFGSETQYF

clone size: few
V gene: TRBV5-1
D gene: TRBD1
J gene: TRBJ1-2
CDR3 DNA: TGCGCCAGCAGCTTGGGAAAGGGGGCGCGGGGCTACACCTTC
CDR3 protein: CASSLGKGARGYTF

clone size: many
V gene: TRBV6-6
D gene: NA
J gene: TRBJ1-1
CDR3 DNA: TGTGCCAGCAGTTACATCCAGAACACTGAAGCTTTCTTT
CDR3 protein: CASSYIQNTEAFF

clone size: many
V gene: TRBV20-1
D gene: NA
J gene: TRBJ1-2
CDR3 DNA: TGCAGTGACGGATTCTTCCCCTATGGCTACACCTTC
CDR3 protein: CSDGFFPYGYTF

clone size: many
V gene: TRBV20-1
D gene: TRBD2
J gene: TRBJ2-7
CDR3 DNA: TGCAGTGCTAGAGGACTAGCGGGGGCCTACGAGCAGTACTTC
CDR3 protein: CSARGLAGAYEQYF

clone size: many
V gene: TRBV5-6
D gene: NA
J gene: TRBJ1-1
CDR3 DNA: TGTGCCAGCAGCTTGGGTAGCCGTGAAGCTTTCTTT
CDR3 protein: CASSLGSREAFF

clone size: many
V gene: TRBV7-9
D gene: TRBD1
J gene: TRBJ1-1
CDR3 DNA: TGTGCCAGCAGCCCCAGGGGGGGAGCTTTCTTT
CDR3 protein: CASSPRGGAFF

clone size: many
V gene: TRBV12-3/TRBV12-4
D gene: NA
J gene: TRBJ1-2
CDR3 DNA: TGTGCCAGCAGTTTCGGTGGCTTAGGAAACTATGGCTACACCTTC
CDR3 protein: CASSFGGLGNYGYTF